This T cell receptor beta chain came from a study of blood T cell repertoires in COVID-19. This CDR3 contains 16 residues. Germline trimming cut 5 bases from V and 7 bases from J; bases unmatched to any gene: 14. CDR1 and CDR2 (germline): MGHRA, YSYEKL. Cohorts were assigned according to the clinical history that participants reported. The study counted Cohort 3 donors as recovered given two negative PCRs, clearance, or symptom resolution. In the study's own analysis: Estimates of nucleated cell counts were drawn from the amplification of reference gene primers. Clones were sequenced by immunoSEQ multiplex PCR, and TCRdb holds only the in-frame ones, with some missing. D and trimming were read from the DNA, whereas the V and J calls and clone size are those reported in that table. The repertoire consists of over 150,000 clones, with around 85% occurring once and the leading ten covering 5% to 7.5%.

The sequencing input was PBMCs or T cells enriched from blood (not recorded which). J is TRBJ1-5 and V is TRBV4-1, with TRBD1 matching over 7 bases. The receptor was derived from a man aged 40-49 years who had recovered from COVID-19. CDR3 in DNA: TGCGCCAGCAGCACCTACAGGGGCTCGAGGTACCAGCCCCAGCATTTT. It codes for CASSTYRGSRYQPQHF.